The 8 T cell receptor beta chains in this list originate from one sample, sequenced in a study of blood T cell repertoires in COVID-19. Here immunoSEQ multiplex PCR was the method, and the copy in TCRdb shows in-frame clones only, minus some. The sample lists 40,000 or so clones, around 74% occurring once. Input material: peripheral blood. These receptors were obtained from a man in his 70s with COVID-19, enrolled during active disease.

J is TRBJ1-4 and V is TRBV10-2; D gene uncertain. There are 16 residues in the CDR3. From germline, CDR1 is WSHSY and CDR2 SAAADI. Trimming cost V 0 bases and J 1 base, with 9 bases left between them. The CDR3 bases are TGCGCCAGCAGTGAGTCTGGACTTCGAACTAATGAAAAACTGTTTTTT. Residues: CASSESGLRTNEKLFF.

The rearrangement uses TRBV7-2 and TRBJ2-1; D gene unclear. CDR3 length: 13 amino acids. Trimming took 2 bases from V and 4 from J, leaving 6 bases between them. Germline CDR1 and CDR2: SGHTA and FQGNSA. The CDR3, as DNA: TGTGCCAGCAGCTTACACTTTTACAATGAGCAGTTCTTC. Translated: CASSLHFYNEQFF.

This clone came up many times. The rearrangement links TRBV5-6 to TRBJ1-5; D might be TRBD1 (5 bases). V lost 0 bases and J lost 5, with 9 bases in between. This CDR3 is 14 amino acids long. Germline values: CDR1 SGHDT, CDR2 YYEEEE. The CDR3 DNA reads TGTGCCAGCAGCTTGGGCGGGGGTGATCAGCCCCAGCATTTT. This encodes CASSLGGGDQPQHF.

The chain couples TRBV19 to TRBJ1-1; D gene uncertain. The CDR3 length is 13 residues. Germline lookup yields CDR1 LNHDA and CDR2 SQIVND (reference sequence). V shed 5 bases and J shed 2 bases, with 9 bases lying between them. The CDR3 region has the DNA TGTGCCAGTAGTTTTTCTAGAAACACTGAAGCTTTCTTT. Translation gives CASSFSRNTEAFF.

In this sample, this clone turned up a few times. V is TRBV27 and J is TRBJ2-1; 10 positions match TRBD2. CDR1 MNHEY and CDR2 SMNVEV come from the germline V gene (reference sequence). The CDR3 consists of 15 residues. J gave up 6 bases and V 7 bases, and 9 bases lay outside the gene matches. The CDR3 sequence is CASTPPGLARNEQFF. The CDR3 DNA reads TGTGCCAGCACGCCCCCGGGACTAGCGCGCAATGAGCAGTTCTTC.

This chain joins TRBV5-5 and TRBJ1-1, with D possibly being TRBD1 (5 bases). Germline V CDR1 and CDR2: SGHKS, YYEKEE (reference sequence). This CDR3 comprises 12 residues. V was shortened by 3 bases and J by 9 bases, with 12 bases between the two germline ends. The CDR3, as DNA: TGTGCCAGCAGCTCGACAGCAAACAAAGCTTTCTTT. Translated, it gives CASSSTANKAFF.

This clone was observed once. The gene calls are TRBV6-2 or TRBV6-3 and TRBJ2-7, with D possibly being TRBD1 (5 bases). Germline V gene sequence: CDR1 MNHEY, CDR2 SVGEGT. The CDR3 is made up of 12 amino acids. V was trimmed by 2 bases and J by 7 bases, leaving 9 bases between them. CDR3: CASSYPPGEQYF. In nucleotides, the CDR3 is TGTGCCAGCAGTTACCCCCCAGGGGAGCAGTACTTC.

Regarding this clone: At one boundary the junction diverges from the germline segment, which might be a read error. Other DNA sequences in the sample encode the same CDR3. The CDR3 DNA reads as TGTGCCAGCAGTCAAGAAGGAGCGGGAGGGGGGGACACGCAGTATTTT. This translates into CASSQEGAGGGDTQYF. The genes are TRBV4-2 and TRBJ2-3; TRBD2 aligns across 10 bases. The CDR3 totals 16 residues. Germline-derived CDR1 and CDR2 are LGHNA and YNFKEQ.